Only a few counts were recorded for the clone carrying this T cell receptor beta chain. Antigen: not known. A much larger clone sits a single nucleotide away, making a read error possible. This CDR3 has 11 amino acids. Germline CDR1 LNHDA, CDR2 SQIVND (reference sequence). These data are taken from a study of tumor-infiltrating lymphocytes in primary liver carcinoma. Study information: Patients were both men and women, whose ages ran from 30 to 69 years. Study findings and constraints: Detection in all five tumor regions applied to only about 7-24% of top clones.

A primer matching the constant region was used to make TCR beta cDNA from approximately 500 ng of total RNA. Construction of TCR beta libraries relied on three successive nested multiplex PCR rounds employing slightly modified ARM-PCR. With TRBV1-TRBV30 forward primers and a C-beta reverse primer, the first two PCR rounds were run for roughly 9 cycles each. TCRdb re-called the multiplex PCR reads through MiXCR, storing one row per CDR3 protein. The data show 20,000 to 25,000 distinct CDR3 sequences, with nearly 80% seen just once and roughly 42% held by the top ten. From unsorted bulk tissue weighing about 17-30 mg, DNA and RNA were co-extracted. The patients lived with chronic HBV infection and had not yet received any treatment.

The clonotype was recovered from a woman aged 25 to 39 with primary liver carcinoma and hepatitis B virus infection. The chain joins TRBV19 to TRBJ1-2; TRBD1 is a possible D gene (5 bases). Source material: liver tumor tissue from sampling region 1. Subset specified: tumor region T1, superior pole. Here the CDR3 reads CTSKSGAIETF. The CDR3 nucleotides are TGTACCAGTAAAAGCGGGGCGATCGAAACCTTC.